The entry below gives a single T cell receptor beta chain sequence along with its context. These data originate in a study of blood T cell repertoires in COVID-19. Here immunoSEQ multiplex PCR was the method, and the copy in TCRdb shows in-frame clones only, minus some. The sample records roughly 310,000 clones, approximately 90% being singletons. This TCR came from a woman in her fifties or sixties with active or convalescent COVID-19. Sequenced input: peripheral blood.

Here the CDR3 reads CASSEIASEQFF. As DNA, the CDR3 is TGCGCCAGCAGTGAGATAGCTAGTGAGCAGTTCTTC. V usage is TRBV10-2 and J usage is TRBJ2-1; D remains unclear. The CDR3 length is 12 residues. The ends were cut back, 2 bases at V and 9 bases at J, with 8 bases in the middle. Germline loops: CDR1 WSHSY, CDR2 SAAADI.